The next 28 T cell receptor beta chains were all read from a single sample in a study of OX40 agonist ivuxolimab in advanced cancers. This table comes from immunoSEQ multiplex PCR, and its TCRdb copy is limited to in-frame clones, with some not included. The table records tens of thousands of clones, approximately 78% of them present only once. Sequenced here: CD4+ or CD8+ T cells sorted from blood, sampled in a trial of the OX40 agonist ivuxolimab. Receptors were obtained from an adult with an advanced solid tumor such as melanoma, head and neck, liver or kidney cancer.

This clone was counted a few times. The J gene is TRBJ1-1, the V gene TRBV5-1, with D perhaps matching TRBD1 (5 bases). The CDR3 contains 14 residues. The germline CDR1 and CDR2 sequences are SGHRS and YFSETQ. Trimming stripped 2 bases from V and 4 bases from J, with 12 bases between. Written as DNA, the CDR3 is TGCGCCAGCAGCTTTCAGGGTGTAGCCACTGAAGCTTTCTTT. It encodes CASSFQGVATEAFF.

J is TRBJ2-5 and V is TRBV5-1; D is ambiguous. The J call is in doubt because the DNA end fits TRBJ2-7 better. CDR1 is SGHRS, CDR2 YFSETQ, per germline. CDR3 length equals 12 residues. Here the CDR3 reads CASSLTAYEQYF. The CDR3 DNA reads TGCGCCAGCAGCTTGACCGCCTACGAGCAGTACTTC.

J is TRBJ2-5 and V is TRBV19; D is ambiguous. The CDR3 runs 13 residues. The germline CDR1 and CDR2 sequences are LNHDA and SQIVND (reference sequence). The germline V and J ends were trimmed by 8 bases and 4 bases, with 14 bases remaining between them. For the CDR3, the DNA is TGTGCCAGTTCTAACCTGAAGCGAGAGACCCAGTACTTC. This encodes CASSNLKRETQYF.

As to this clone: Other nucleotide sequences from this sample produce the same CDR3. This chain joins TRBV30 and TRBJ2-2; D gene ambiguous. Trimming cost V 0 bases and J 1 base, with 6 bases left between them. This CDR3 contains 14 residues. Germline CDR1 GTSNPN, CDR2 SVGIG (reference sequence). CDR3 DNA: TGTGCCTGGAGTGTAGCTAGGAACACCGGGGAGCTGTTTTTT. Amino acids: CAWSVARNTGELFF.

The chain uses TRBV11-2 and TRBJ2-3, with D tentatively TRBD1 or TRBD2 (5 bases each). Trimming left V 8 bases short and J 12 bases short, with 18 bases between. The CDR3 totals 12 residues. Germline V lookup: CDR1 SGHAT, CDR2 FQNNGV. CDR3 sequence: CASALNRDPQYF. DNA for the CDR3: TGTGCCAGCGCATTAAACCGGGACCCACAGTATTTT.

The chain recombines TRBV27 with TRBJ2-3, with TRBD2 matching over 13 bases. The CDR3 contains 18 residues. V shed 4 bases, J shed 0 bases, and the junction held 7 bases outside the gene matches. In germline, CDR1 is MNHEY, CDR2 SMNVEV (reference sequence). This CDR3 is CASSSGLAGWASTDTQYF. CDR3 bases: TGTGCCAGCAGTTCGGGACTAGCGGGGTGGGCTAGCACAGATACGCAGTATTTT.

The chain has TRBV27 and TRBJ2-7, with D possibly called TRBD1 or TRBD2 (6 bases each). V lost 8 bases and J 7 bases, leaving 21 bases between the germline ends. The CDR3 covers 14 residues. Germline CDR1 reads MNHEY; CDR2 reads SMNVEV (reference sequence). CDR3 amino acids: CASGSRGRTKEQYF. The CDR3 coding sequence is TGTGCCAGCGGCAGCAGGGGACGGACTAAGGAGCAGTACTTC.

The CDR3 region is CASSYWTSGRSYNEQFF. CDR3 bases: TGCGCCAGCAGCTACTGGACTAGCGGACGCTCCTACAATGAGCAGTTCTTC. This rearrangement joins TRBV5-1 to TRBJ2-1; 10 bases are a match to TRBD2. V lost 3 bases to trimming and J lost 0 bases; unmatched junction nucleotides: 6. The CDR3 sequence is 17 residues long. Germline V lookup: CDR1 SGHRS, CDR2 YFSETQ.

V gene TRBV2 combines with J gene TRBJ2-1, with D perhaps matching TRBD2 (6 bases). The ends were cut back, 8 bases at V and 4 bases at J, with 18 bases in the middle. CDR1 SNHLY and CDR2 FYNNEI come from the germline V gene. The CDR3 consists of 15 residues. The DNA for the CDR3 is TGTGCCAGCCAATATAGCGGCAAACCTTACAATGAGCAGTTCTTC. Translated: CASQYSGKPYNEQFF.

This clone was seen only a few times. This chain links TRBV6-5 with TRBJ2-1; D may correspond to TRBD1 or TRBD2 (5 bases each). Trimming pared 2 bases from V and 7 bases from J, leaving 18 bases between. Germline V CDR1 and CDR2: MNHEY, SVGAGI. CDR3 length equals 16 residues. The CDR3, as DNA: TGTGCCAGCAGTTACGTCCAGACGTGGGGGAAAAATGAGCAGTTCTTC. This sequence encodes CASSYVQTWGKNEQFF.

CDR3 loop: CASSPHPGDTQYF. The CDR3 bases are TGTGCCAGCAGCCCCCACCCAGGAGATACGCAGTATTTT. This chain joins TRBV5-5 and TRBJ2-3; D gene unclear. The germline V gene has CDR1 SGHKS and CDR2 YYEKEE (reference sequence). Trimming stripped 4 bases from V and 5 bases from J, with 11 bases between. CDR3 size: 13 residues. Full variable domain (missing parts from reference TRBV5-5 and TRBJ2-3): DAGVTQSPTHLIKTRGQQVTLRCSPISGHKSVSWYQQVLGQGPQFIFQYYEKEERGRGNFPDRFSARQFPNYSSELNVNALLLGDSALYLCASSPHPGDTQYFGPGTRLTVL.

This clone showed up just a few times. This sequence joins TRBV5-4 and TRBJ2-7; 8 nucleotides agree with TRBD2. This CDR3 spans 13 amino acids. V was pared by 3 bases and J by 6 bases, with 5 bases of the junction left unmatched. Germline CDR1 reads SGHNT; CDR2 reads YYREEE (reference sequence). The CDR3 reads CASSSAGRGEQYF. As DNA, the CDR3 is TGTGCCAGCAGCTCAGCCGGGAGGGGCGAGCAGTACTTC.

The chain links TRBV5-1 to TRBJ2-3, with 7 bases identical to TRBD2. This CDR3 spans 14 amino acids. Germline values: CDR1 SGHRS, CDR2 YFSETQ. V trimming: 0 bases; J trimming: 5 bases; junction bases outside the gene matches: 3. CDR3 protein: CASSLETSEDTQYF. CDR3 DNA: TGCGCCAGCAGCTTGGAAACTAGCGAAGATACGCAGTATTTT. The entire variable domain, with the rest obtained from reference TRBV5-1 and TRBJ2-3, is as follows: KAGVTQTPRYLIKTRGQQVTLSCSPISGHRSVSWYQQTPGQGLQFLFEYFSETQRNKGNFPGRFSGRQFSNSRSEMNVSTLELGDSALYLCASSLETSEDTQYFGPGTRLTVL.

The CDR3 region has the DNA TGTGCCAGCAGCTTTCAATTGGCGGACGAGCAGTTCTTC. It yields the protein CASSFQLADEQFF. The chain has TRBV7-3 and TRBJ2-1; D gene unclear. Germline V gene sequence: CDR1 SGHTA, CDR2 FQGTGA. The germline V and J ends were trimmed by 3 bases and 10 bases, with 13 bases remaining between them. The CDR3 runs 13 residues.

This clone came up once. The chain has TRBV7-6 and TRBJ2-3; D gene unclear. Germline V gene data show CDR1 as SGHVS and CDR2 as FNYEAQ. This CDR3 is 15 amino acids long. V was shortened by 5 bases and J by 0 bases, with 12 bases between the two germline ends. CDR3 nucleotides: TGTGCCAGCAGCCCCGCATTCGTCAGCACAGATACGCAGTATTTT. It translates to CASSPAFVSTDTQYF.

The gene calls are TRBV6-5 and TRBJ2-7; 9 nucleotides align to TRBD2. Germline V gives CDR1 MNHEY, CDR2 SVGAGI. The CDR3 sequence is 14 residues long. V lost 6 bases to trimming and J lost 3 bases; unmatched junction nucleotides: 6. The CDR3 bases are TGTGCCAGCAGAAGGGGACTAGCCGACTACGAGCAGTACTTC. Translation: CASRRGLADYEQYF.

This clone appeared a few times. This chain connects TRBV5-4 to TRBJ2-5; D is unclear. Per germline, CDR1 SGHNT and CDR2 YYREEE (reference sequence). The CDR3 is made up of 15 amino acids. The V end lost 4 bases, the J end lost 2 bases, and 15 bases lay between the germline ends. The CDR3 reads CASSQTSRSQETQYF. CDR3 in DNA: TGTGCCAGCAGCCAAACATCACGGAGTCAAGAGACCCAGTACTTC.

V and J are TRBV30 and TRBJ1-4; D gene uncertain. This CDR3 has 14 residues. Germline values: CDR1 GTSNPN, CDR2 SVGIG (reference sequence). V shed 2 bases and J shed 5 bases, with 12 bases lying between them. CDR3 loop: CAWSSWQLNEKLFF. CDR3 bases: TGTGCCTGGAGTTCATGGCAGCTCAATGAAAAACTGTTTTTT.

The rearrangement joins TRBV5-4 to TRBJ1-1; D might be TRBD1 (5 bases). Germline loops: CDR1 SGHNT, CDR2 YYREEE (reference sequence). Trimming left V 4 bases short and J 2 bases short, with 12 bases between. The CDR3 length is 14 residues. This CDR3 is CASSLGDRNTEAFF. The CDR3 region has the DNA TGTGCCAGCAGCCTAGGGGACCGAAACACTGAAGCTTTCTTT.

V and J are TRBV27 and TRBJ1-6; D is perhaps TRBD1 (6 bases). The CDR3 spans 13 residues. V was clipped by 4 bases and J by 9 bases, with 10 bases between them. Germline assignment: CDR1 MNHEY and CDR2 SMNVEV (reference sequence). In nucleotides, the CDR3 is TGTGCCAGCAGTTCAACAGGGCTTTCACCCCTCCACTTT. Protein product: CASSSTGLSPLHF.

This CDR3 is CASSSWETQYF. The CDR3 bases are TGCGCCAGCAGCTCTTGGGAGACCCAGTACTTC. The V call is TRBV5-1, the J call TRBJ2-5; D gene uncertain. Germline-derived CDR1 and CDR2 are SGHRS and YFSETQ. The germline V and J ends were trimmed by 3 bases and 5 bases, with 5 bases remaining between them. The CDR3 loop spans 11 amino acids.

V usage is TRBV6-4 and J usage is TRBJ2-1; 7 bases match TRBD1. V shed 5 bases, J shed 2 bases, and the junction held 3 bases outside the gene matches. CDR1 is MRHNA and CDR2 is SNTAGT in the germline V gene. The CDR3 spans 14 residues. CDR3 in DNA: TGTGCCAGCAGTCGGGACAGTGCCTACAATGAGCAGTTCTTC. Residues: CASSRDSAYNEQFF.

The chain combines TRBV7-6 with TRBJ2-5, with D uncertain. The CDR3 has 12 amino acids. Trimming shortened V by 2 bases and J by 5 bases, and 6 bases separated the two germline ends. Germline CDR1 reads SGHVS; CDR2 reads FNYEAQ. CDR3 protein: CASSLIFETQYF. CDR3 DNA sequence: TGTGCCAGCAGCTTAATATTTGAGACCCAGTACTTC.

The chain employs TRBV7-9 and TRBJ1-5; unclear D gene. V lost 1 base to trimming and J lost 5 bases, with 6 bases between them. CDR1 and CDR2 from the germline V gene are SEHNR and FQNEAQ (reference sequence). The CDR3 loop spans 13 amino acids. CDR3 sequence (DNA): TGTGCCAGCAGCTTAGGACCCGATCAGCCCCAGCATTTT. Translation: CASSLGPDQPQHF.

The V and J genes are TRBV2 and TRBJ2-3; D uncertain. Between the trimmed V and J ends, which lost 6 bases and 5 bases, there was a span of 21 bases. Germline V gene sequence: CDR1 SNHLY, CDR2 FYNNEI. The CDR3 runs to 16 residues. The DNA for the CDR3 is TGTGCCAGCAGCATCGCGTTGCAGAGCGCTGAAGATACGCAGTATTTT. Protein sequence: CASSIALQSAEDTQYF. Drawing the rest from reference TRBV2 and TRBJ2-3, the complete variable domain is EPEVTQTPSHQVTQMGQEVILRCVPISNHLYFYWYRQILGQKVEFLVSFYNNEISEKSEIFDDQFSVERPDGSNFTLKIRSTKLEDSAMYFCASSIALQSAEDTQYFGPGTRLTVL.

This sequence joins TRBV29-1 and TRBJ2-3; D is uncertain. Germline V CDR1 and CDR2: SQVTM, ANQGSEA. This CDR3 has 14 amino acids. The V end was cut by 0 bases, the J end by 0 bases, with 7 bases between. CDR3 region: CSVEDPPSTDTQYF. The CDR3 DNA is TGCAGCGTTGAAGATCCGCCTAGCACAGATACGCAGTATTTT.

The rearrangement links TRBV29-1 to TRBJ2-1; D not certain. Germline V gene sequence: CDR1 SQVTM, CDR2 ANQGSEA. CDR3 length: 11 amino acids. With 6 bases removed from V and 10 bases from J, the gap between germline ends came to 13 bases. The CDR3 spells CSVTDNLEQFF. The CDR3 DNA sequence: TGCAGCGTCACCGACAATTTAGAGCAGTTCTTC.

The chain links TRBV4-2 to TRBJ1-2; 8 bases line up with TRBD1. In germline, CDR1 is LGHNA, CDR2 YNFKEQ. The V segment lost 1 base and the J segment 8 bases; nucleotides outside the gene matches: 9. The CDR3 has 15 amino acids. The CDR3 sequence is CASSQAQGAQQGYTF. In nucleotides, the CDR3 is TGTGCCAGCAGCCAAGCGCAGGGGGCGCAGCAGGGCTACACCTTC.